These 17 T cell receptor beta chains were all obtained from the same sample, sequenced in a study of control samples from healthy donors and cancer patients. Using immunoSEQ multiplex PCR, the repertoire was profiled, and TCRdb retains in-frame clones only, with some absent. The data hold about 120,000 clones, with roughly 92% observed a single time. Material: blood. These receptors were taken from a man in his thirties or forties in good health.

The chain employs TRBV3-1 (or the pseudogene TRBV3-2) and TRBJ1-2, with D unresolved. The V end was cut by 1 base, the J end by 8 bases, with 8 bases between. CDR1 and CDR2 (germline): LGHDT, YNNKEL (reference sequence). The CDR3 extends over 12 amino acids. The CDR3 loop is CASSQAQRGYTF. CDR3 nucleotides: TGTGCCAGCAGCCAAGCACAGAGAGGCTACACCTTC.

The CDR3 nucleotides read TGCGCCAGCAGCCTCTGGCAGGGACAGGGAAATGAAAAACTGTTTTTT. This gives the protein CASSLWQGQGNEKLFF. The rearrangement joins TRBV4-1 to TRBJ1-4; 9 positions match TRBD1. Germline V gene lookup returns CDR1 MGHRA and CDR2 YSYEKL. The length of the CDR3 is 16 residues. V lost 4 bases to trimming and J lost 5 bases; unmatched junction nucleotides: 8.

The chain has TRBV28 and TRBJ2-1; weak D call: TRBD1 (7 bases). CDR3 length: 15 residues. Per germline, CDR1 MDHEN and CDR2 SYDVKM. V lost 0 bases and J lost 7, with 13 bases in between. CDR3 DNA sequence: TGTGCCAGCAGTTTATGGGAGGGGGCTCAGAATGAGCAGTTCTTC. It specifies CASSLWEGAQNEQFF.

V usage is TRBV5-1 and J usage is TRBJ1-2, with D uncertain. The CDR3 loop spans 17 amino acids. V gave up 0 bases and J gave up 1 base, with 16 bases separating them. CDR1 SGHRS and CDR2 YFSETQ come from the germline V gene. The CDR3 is CASSLDGPFGVNYGYTF. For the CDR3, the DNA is TGCGCCAGCAGCTTGGATGGACCTTTCGGCGTTAACTATGGCTACACCTTC.

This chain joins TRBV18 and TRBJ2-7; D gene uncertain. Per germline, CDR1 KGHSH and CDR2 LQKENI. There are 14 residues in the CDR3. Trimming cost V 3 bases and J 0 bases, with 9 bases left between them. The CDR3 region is CASSPRLSSYEQYF. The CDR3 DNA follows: TGTGCCAGCTCACCCAGACTGAGCTCCTACGAGCAGTACTTC.

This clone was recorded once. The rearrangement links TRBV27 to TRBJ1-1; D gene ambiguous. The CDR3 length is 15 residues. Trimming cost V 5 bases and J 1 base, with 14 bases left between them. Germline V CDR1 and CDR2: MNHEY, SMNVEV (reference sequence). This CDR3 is CASSTTALGNTEAFF. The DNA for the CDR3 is TGTGCCAGCAGTACGACCGCCCTGGGGAACACTGAAGCTTTCTTT.

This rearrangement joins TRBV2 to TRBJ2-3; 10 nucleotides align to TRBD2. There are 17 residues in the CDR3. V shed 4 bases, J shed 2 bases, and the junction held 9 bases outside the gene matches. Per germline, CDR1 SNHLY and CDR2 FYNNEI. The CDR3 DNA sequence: TGTGCCAGCAGTGGGAGCGGGGGGGCATTTTACACAGATACGCAGTATTTT. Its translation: CASSGSGGAFYTDTQYF.

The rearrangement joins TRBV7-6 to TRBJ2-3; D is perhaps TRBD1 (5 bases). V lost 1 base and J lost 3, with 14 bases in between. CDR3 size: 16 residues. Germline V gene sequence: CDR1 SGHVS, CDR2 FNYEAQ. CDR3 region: CASSLEIGQGTDTQYF. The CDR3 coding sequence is TGTGCCAGCAGCTTAGAGATCGGTCAGGGAACAGATACGCAGTATTTT. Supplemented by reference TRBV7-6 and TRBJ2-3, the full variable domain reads GAGVSQSPRYKVTKRGQDVALRCDPISGHVSLYWYRQALGQGPEFLTYFNYEAQQDKSGLPNDRFSAERPEGSISTLTIQRTEQRDSAMYRCASSLEIGQGTDTQYFGPGTRLTVL.

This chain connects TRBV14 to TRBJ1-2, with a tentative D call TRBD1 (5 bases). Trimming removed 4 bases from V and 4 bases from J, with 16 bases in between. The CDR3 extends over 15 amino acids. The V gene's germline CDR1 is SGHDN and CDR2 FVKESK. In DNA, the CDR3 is TGTGCCAGCAGCCCCAGTATGGGGACGGCCTATGGCTACACCTTC. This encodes CASSPSMGTAYGYTF.

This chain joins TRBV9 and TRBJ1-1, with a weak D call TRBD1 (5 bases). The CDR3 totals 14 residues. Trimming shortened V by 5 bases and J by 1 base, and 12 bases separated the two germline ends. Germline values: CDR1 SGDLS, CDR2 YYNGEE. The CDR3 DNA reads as TGTGCCAGCAGGCCTACGGGGGAGAACACTGAAGCTTTCTTT. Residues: CASRPTGENTEAFF.

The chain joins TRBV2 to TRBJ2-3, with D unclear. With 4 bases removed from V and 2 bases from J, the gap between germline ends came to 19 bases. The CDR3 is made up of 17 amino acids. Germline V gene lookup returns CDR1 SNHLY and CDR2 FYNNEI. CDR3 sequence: CASSGSSEFGPTDTQYF. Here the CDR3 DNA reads TGTGCCAGCAGTGGCTCATCGGAGTTTGGGCCCACAGATACGCAGTATTTT.

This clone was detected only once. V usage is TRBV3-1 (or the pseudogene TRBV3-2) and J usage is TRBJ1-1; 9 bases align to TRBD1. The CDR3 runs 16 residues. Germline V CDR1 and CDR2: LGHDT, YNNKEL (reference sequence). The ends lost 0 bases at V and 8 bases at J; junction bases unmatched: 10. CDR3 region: CASSQEQGAHTSEAFF. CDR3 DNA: TGTGCCAGCAGCCAAGAACAGGGGGCGCATACGTCGGAAGCTTTCTTT.

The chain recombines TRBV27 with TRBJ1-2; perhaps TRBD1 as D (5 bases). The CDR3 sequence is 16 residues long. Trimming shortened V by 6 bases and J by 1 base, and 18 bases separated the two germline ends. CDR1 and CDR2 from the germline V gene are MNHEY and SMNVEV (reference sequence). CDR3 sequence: CASSPGRGDINYGYTF. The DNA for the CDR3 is TGTGCCAGCAGCCCCGGGAGGGGCGACATTAACTATGGCTACACCTTC.

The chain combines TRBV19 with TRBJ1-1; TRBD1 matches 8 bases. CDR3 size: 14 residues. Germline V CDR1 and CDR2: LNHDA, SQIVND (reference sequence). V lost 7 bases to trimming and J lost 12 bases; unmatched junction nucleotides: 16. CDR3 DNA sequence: TGTGCCAGTACCCCCGGGACAGGATCTTGGAGGACTTTCTTT. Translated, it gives CASTPGTGSWRTFF.

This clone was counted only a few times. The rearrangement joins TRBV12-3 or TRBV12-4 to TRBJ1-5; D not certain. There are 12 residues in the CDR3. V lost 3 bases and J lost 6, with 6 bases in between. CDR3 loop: CASSFVGQPQHF. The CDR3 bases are TGTGCCAGCAGTTTCGTAGGTCAGCCCCAGCATTTT.

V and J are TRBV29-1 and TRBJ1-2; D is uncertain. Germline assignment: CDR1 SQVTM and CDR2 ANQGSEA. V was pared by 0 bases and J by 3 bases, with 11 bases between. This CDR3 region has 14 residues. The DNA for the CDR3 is TGCAGCGTTGAAGATCCCCAGGATGACTATGGCTACACCTTC. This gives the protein CSVEDPQDDYGYTF.

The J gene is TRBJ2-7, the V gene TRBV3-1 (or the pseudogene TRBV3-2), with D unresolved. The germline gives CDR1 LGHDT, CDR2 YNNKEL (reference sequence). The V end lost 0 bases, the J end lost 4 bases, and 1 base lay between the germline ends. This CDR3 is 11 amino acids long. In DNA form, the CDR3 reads TGTGCCAGCAGCCAAGAATACGAGCAGTACTTC. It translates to CASSQEYEQYF.